This T cell receptor beta chain was recorded in a study of regulatory T cells in long-lasting Graves disease. Study observations and caveats: Whereas 1,000 or so public clonotypes were shared by new patients, persistent patients shared more, at some 3,000.

In building TCR beta libraries, iRepertoire HTBI primers were used together with Arm-PCR of CDR3 regions. TCRdb itself ran the multiplex PCR reads through MiXCR, one entry per CDR3 protein. The data contain approximately 540,000 distinct CDR3 sequences, 9.5% to 15% of them seen just once; the ten biggest clones take up almost 9%. This clonotype showed up many times. No antigen is known for it. Time point specified: newly diagnosed GD, antithyroid drugs for less than 3 months. The TCR library was prepared using RNA isolated from PBMCs. Trimming at V came to 5 bases and at J to 5 bases, leaving 10 bases not matched to a gene. This CDR3 comprises 15 residues. Germline-derived CDR1 and CDR2 are SGHAT and FQNNGV. These records were also assigned to another study, of T cells in Graves' hyperthyroidism and ophthalmopathy.

The chain is built from TRBV11-2 and TRBJ2-5; 8 nucleotides match TRBD1. This TCR was recovered from a woman in her 30s with Graves disease. The sequences come from peripheral blood mononuclear cells (PBMCs), collected at new diagnosis, from a patient treated with antithyroid drugs. The chain's CDR3 is CASSPRRDRLETQYF. CDR3 nucleotide sequence: TGTGCCAGCAGCCCACGCCGGGACAGGCTGGAGACCCAGTACTTC.